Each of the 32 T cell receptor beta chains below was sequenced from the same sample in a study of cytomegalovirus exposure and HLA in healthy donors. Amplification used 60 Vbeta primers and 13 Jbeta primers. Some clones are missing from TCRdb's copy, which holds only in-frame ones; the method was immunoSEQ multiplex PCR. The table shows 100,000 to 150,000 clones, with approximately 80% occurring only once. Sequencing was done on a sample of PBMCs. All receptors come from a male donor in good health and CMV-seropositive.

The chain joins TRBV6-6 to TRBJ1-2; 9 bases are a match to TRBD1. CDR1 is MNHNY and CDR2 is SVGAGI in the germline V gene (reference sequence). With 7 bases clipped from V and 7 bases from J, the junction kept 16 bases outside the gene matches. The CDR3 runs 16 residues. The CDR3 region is CASTLANRGQQIGYTF. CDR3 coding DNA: TGTGCCAGCACGTTAGCCAACAGGGGGCAACAGATTGGCTACACCTTC.

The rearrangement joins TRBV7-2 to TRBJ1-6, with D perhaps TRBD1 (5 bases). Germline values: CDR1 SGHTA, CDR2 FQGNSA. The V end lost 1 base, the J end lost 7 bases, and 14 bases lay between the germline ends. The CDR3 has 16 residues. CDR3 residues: CASSLVGLGGNSPLHF. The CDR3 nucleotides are TGTGCCAGCAGCTTAGTAGGGTTGGGGGGAAATTCACCCCTCCACTTT.

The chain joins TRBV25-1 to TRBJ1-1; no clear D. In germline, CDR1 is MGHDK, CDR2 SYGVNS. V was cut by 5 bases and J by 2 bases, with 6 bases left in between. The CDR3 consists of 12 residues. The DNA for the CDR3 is TGTGCCAGCAGTCTCAGAAACACTGAAGCTTTCTTT. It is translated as CASSLRNTEAFF.

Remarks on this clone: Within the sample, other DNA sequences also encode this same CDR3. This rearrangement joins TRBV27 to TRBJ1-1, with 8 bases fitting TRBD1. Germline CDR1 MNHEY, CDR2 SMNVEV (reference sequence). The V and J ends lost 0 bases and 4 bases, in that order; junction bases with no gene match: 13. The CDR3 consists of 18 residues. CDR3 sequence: CASSLSPRQGSWGTEAFF. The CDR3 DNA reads TGTGCCAGCAGTTTATCGCCGAGACAGGGGAGTTGGGGCACTGAAGCTTTCTTT.

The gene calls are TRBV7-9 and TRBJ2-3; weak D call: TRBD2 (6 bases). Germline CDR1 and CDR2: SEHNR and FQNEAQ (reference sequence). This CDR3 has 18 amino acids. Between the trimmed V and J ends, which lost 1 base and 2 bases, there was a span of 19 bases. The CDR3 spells CASSLVVARSGPTDTQYF. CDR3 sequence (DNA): TGTGCCAGCAGCTTAGTGGTGGCAAGGAGCGGGCCCACAGATACGCAGTATTTT.

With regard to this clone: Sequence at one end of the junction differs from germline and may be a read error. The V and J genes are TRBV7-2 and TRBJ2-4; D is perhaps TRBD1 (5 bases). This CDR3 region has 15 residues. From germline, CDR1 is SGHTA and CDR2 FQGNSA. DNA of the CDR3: TGTGCCAGCAGCTTCAGGGAAAGGTCCAAAAACAGTCAGTACTTC. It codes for CASSFRERSKNSQYF.

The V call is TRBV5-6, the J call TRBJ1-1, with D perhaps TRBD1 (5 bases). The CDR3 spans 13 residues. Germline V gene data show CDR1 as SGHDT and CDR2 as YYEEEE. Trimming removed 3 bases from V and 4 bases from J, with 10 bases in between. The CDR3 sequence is CASSSLGGTEAFF. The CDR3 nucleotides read TGTGCCAGCAGCTCCCTCGGGGGCACTGAAGCTTTCTTT.

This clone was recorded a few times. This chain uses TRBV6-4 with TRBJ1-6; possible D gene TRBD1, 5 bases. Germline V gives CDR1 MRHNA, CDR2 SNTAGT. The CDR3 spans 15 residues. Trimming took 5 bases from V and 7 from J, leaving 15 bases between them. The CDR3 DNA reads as TGTGCCAGCAGTTTGGAAAGGGGAGGGAATTCACCCCTCCACTTT. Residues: CASSLERGGNSPLHF.

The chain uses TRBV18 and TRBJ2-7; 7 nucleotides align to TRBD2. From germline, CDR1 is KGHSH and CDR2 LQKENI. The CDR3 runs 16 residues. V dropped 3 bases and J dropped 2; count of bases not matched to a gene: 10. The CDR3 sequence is CASSPPASGRTYEQYF. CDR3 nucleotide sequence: TGTGCCAGCTCACCCCCCGCTAGCGGCCGTACCTACGAGCAGTACTTC.

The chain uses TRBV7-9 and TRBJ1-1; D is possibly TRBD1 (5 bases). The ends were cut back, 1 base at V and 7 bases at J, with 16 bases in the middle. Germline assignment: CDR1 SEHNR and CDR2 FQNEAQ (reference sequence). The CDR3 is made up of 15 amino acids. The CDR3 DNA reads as TGTGCCAGCAGCTTAGTGGGGCCGAGTGCGCATGAAGCTTTCTTT. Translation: CASSLVGPSAHEAFF.

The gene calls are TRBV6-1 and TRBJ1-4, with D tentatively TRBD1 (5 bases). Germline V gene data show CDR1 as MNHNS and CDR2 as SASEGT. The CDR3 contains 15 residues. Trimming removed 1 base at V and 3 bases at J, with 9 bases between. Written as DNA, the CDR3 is TGTGCCAGCAGTGAAGAGGGGATTGCTAATGAAAAACTGTTTTTT. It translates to CASSEEGIANEKLFF.

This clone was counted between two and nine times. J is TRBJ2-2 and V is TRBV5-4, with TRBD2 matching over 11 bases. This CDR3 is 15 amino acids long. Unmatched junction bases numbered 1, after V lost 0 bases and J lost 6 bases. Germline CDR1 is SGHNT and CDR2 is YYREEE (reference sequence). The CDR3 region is CASSLVAGGPGELFF. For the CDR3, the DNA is TGTGCCAGCAGCTTGGTAGCGGGGGGGCCCGGGGAGCTGTTTTTT.

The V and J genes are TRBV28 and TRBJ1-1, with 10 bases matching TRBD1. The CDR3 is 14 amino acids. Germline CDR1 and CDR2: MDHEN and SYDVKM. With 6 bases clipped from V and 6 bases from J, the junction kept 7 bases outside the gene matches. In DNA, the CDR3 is TGTGCCAGCAGCGACAGGGGGCGAGTCGCTGAAGCTTTCTTT. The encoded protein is CASSDRGRVAEAFF.

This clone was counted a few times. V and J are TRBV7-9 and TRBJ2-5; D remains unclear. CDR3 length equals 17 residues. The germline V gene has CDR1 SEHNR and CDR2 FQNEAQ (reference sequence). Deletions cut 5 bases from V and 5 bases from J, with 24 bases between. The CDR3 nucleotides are TGTGCCAGCAGCACCAGAACTGTGTTAGAGGTAGACGAGACCCAGTACTTC. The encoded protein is CASSTRTVLEVDETQYF.

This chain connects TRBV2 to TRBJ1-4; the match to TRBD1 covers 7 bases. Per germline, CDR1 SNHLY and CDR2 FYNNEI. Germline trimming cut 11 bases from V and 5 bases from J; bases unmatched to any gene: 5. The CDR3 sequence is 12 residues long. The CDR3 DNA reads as TGTGCCGCCGGACAGGAGAATGAAAAACTGTTTTTT. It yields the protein CAAGQENEKLFF.

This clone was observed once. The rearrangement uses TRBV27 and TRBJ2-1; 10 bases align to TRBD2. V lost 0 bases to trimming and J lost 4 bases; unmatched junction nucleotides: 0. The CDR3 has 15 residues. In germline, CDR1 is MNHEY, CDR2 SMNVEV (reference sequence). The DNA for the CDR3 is TGTGCCAGCAGTTTATCTAGCGGGGGGTACAATGAGCAGTTCTTC. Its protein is CASSLSSGGYNEQFF.

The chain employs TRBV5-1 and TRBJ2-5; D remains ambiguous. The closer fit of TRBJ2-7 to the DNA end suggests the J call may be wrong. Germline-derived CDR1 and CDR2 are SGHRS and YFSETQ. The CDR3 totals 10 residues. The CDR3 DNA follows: TGCGCCAGCAGGTCCTACGAGCAGTACTTC. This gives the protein CASRSYEQYF.

DNA of the CDR3: TGCGCCAGCACCCCCACAGGGGGGAACTATGGCTACACCTTC. It yields the protein CASTPTGGNYGYTF. The genes are TRBV5-1 and TRBJ1-2; the match to TRBD1 covers 8 bases. Germline loops: CDR1 SGHRS, CDR2 YFSETQ. The CDR3 covers 14 residues. V shed 6 bases, J shed 2 bases, and the junction held 6 bases outside the gene matches.

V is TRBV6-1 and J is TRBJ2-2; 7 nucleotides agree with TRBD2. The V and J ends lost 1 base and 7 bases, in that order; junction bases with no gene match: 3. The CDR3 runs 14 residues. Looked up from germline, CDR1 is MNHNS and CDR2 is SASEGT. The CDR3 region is CASSEGGSSGELFF. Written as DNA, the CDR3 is TGTGCCAGCAGTGAAGGCGGGAGTAGCGGGGAGCTGTTTTTT.

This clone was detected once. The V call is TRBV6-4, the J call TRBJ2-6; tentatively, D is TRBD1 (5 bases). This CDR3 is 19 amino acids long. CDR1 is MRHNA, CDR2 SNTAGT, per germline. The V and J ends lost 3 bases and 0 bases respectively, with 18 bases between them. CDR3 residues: CASSEVGPGSDSGANVLTF. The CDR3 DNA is TGTGCCAGCAGTGAAGTGGGCCCAGGGTCCGACTCTGGGGCCAACGTCCTGACTTTC.

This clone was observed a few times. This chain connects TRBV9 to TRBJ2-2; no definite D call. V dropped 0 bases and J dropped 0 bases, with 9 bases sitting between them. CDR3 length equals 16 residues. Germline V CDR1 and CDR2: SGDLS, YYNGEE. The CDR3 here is CASSVASAANTGELFF. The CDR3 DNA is TGTGCCAGCAGCGTAGCTTCTGCGGCGAACACCGGGGAGCTGTTTTTT.

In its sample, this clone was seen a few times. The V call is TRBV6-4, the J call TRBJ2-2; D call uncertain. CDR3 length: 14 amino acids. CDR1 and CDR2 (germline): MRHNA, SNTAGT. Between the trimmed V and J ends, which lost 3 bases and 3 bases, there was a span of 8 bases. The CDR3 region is CASSEAPYTGELFF. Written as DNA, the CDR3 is TGTGCCAGCAGTGAGGCCCCTTACACCGGGGAGCTGTTTTTT.

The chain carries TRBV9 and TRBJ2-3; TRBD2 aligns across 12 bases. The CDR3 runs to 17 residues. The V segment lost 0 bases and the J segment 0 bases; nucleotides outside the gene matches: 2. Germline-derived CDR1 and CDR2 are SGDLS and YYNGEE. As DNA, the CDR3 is TGTGCCAGCAGCGTAGGCCTAGCGGGGGGGAGCACAGATACGCAGTATTTT. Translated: CASSVGLAGGSTDTQYF.

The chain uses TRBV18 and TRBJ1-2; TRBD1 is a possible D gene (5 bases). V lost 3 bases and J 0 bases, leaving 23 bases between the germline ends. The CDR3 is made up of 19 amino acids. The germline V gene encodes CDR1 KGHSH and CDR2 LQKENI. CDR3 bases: TGTGCCAGCTCACCGCTTGAAAATACGGACATACTTCCTAACTATGGCTACACCTTC. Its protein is CASSPLENTDILPNYGYTF.

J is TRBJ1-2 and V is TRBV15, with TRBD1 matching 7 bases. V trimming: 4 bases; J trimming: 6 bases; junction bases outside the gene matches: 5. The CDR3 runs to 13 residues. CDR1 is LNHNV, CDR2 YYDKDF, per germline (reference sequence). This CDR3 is CATSTGGQDGYTF. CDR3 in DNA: TGTGCCACCAGCACAGGGGGGCAGGATGGCTACACCTTC.

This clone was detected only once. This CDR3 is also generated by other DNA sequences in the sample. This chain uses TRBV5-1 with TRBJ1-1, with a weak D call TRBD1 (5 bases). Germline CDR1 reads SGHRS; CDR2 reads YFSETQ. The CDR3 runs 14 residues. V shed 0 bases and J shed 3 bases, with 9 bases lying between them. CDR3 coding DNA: TGCGCCAGCAGCTTGGTTGGGGGGGACACTGAAGCTTTCTTT. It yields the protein CASSLVGGDTEAFF.

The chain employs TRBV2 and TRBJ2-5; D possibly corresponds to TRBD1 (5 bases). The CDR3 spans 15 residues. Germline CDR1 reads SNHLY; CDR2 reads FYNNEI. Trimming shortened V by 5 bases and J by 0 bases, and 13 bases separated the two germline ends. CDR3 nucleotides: TGTGCCAGCAGTCCGAAGGCCAGGGACCAAGAGACCCAGTACTTC. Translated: CASSPKARDQETQYF.

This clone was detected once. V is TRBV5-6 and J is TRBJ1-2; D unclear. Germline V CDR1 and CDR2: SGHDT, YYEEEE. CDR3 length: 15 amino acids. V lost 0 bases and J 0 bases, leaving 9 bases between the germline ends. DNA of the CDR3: TGTGCCAGCAGCTTGGCGGCGGAACCTAACTATGGCTACACCTTC. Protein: CASSLAAEPNYGYTF.

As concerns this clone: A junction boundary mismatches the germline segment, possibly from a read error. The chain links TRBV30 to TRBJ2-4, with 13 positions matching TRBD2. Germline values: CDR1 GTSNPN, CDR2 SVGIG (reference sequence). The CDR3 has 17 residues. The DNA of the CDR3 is TGTGCCTGGAGTACTAGCGGGGGGGGTATAGCCAAAAACAGTCAGTACTTC. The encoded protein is CAWSTSGGGIAKNSQYF.

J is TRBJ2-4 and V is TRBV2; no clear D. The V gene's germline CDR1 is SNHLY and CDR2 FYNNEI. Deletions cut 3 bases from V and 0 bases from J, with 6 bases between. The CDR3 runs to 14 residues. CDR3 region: CASSERLAKNIQYF. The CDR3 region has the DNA TGTGCCAGCAGTGAGCGTCTAGCCAAAAACATTCAGTACTTC. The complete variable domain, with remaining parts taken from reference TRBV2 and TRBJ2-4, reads EPEVTQTPSHQVTQMGQEVILRCVPISNHLYFYWYRQILGQKVEFLVSFYNNEISEKSEIFDDQFSVERPDGSNFTLKIRSTKLEDSAMYFCASSERLAKNIQYFGAGTRLSVL.

The CDR3 DNA reads as TGTGCCAGCAGCTTGGAGGGGGCGGACATTCAGTACTTC. Protein product: CASSLEGADIQYF. V usage is TRBV5-4 and J usage is TRBJ2-4; 7 positions match TRBD1. CDR3 length: 13 amino acids. The germline V gene has CDR1 SGHNT and CDR2 YYREEE (reference sequence). The junction had 2 bases not matched to a gene; V was cut back by 0 bases and J by 8 bases. Combining the CDR3 with reference TRBV5-4 and TRBJ2-4 gives the whole variable domain ETGVTQSPTHLIKTRGQQVTLRCSSQSGHNTVSWYQQALGQGPQFIFQYYREEENGRGNFPPRFSGLQFPNYSSELNVNALELDDSALYLCASSLEGADIQYFGAGTRLSVL.

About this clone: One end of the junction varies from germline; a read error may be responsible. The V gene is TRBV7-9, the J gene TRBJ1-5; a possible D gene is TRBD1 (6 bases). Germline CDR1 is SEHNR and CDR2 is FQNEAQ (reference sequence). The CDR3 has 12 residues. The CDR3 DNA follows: TGTTCCAGCAGCTTAGGGGGAGCGCCCCAGCATTTT. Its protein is CSSSLGGAPQHF.